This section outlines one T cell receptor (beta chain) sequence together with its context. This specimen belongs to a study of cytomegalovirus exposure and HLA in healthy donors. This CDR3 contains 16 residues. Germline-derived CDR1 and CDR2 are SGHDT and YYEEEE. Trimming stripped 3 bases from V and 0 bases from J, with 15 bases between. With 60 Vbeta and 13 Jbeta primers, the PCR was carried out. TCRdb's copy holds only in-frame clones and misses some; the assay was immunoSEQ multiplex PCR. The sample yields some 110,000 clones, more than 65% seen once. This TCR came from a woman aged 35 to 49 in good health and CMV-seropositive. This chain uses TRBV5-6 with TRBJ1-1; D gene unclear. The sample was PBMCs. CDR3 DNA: TGTGCCAGCAGCTCTGGATTGGGTAGCATGAACACTGAAGCTTTCTTT. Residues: CASSSGLGSMNTEAFF.